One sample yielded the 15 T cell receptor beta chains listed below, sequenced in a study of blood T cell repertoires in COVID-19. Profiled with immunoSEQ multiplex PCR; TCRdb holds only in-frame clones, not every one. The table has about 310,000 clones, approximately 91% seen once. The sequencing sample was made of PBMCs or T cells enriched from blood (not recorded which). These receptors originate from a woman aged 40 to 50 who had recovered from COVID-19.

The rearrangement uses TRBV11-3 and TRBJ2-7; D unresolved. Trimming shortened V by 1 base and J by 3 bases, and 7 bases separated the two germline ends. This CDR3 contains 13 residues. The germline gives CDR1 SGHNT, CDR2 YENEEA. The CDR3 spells CASSLAPIYEQYF. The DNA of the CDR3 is TGTGCCAGCAGCTTAGCGCCTATCTACGAGCAGTACTTC.

The CDR3 DNA reads as TGTGCCAGCACTAGCGGGGGGCGGGATACGCAGTATTTT. Translated: CASTSGGRDTQYF. V usage is TRBV6-5 and J usage is TRBJ2-3, with 11 bases that match TRBD2. The V gene's germline CDR1 is MNHEY and CDR2 SVGAGI. V lost 7 bases, J lost 6 bases, and 3 bases stayed unmatched. This CDR3 has 13 residues.

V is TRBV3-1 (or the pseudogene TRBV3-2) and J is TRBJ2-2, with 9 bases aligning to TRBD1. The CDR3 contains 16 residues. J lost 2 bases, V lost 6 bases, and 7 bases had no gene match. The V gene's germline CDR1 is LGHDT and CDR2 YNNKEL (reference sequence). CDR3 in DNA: TGTGCCAGCAGTCAGCGACAGGGGGTTAACACCGGGGAGCTGTTTTTT. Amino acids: CASSQRQGVNTGELFF.

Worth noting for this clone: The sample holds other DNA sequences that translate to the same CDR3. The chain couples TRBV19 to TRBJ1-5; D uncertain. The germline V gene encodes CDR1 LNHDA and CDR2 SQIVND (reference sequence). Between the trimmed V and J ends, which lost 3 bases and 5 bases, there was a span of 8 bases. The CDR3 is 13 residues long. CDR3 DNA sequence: TGTGCCAGTAGTATCAGGCAGGATCAGCCCCAGCATTTT. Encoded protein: CASSIRQDQPQHF.

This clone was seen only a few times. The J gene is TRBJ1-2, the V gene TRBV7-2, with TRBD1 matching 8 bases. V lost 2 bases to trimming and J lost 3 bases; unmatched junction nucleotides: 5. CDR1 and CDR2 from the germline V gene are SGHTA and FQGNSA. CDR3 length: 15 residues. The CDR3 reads CASSLQGASDYGYTF. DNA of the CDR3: TGTGCCAGCAGCTTACAGGGGGCGAGCGACTATGGCTACACCTTC.

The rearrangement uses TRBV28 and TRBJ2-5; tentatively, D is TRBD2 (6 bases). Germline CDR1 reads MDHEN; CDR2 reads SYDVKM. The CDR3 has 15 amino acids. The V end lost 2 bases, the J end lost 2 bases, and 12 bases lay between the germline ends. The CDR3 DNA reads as TGTGCCAGCAGTTTAGCGGGCGGACTACAAGAGACCCAGTACTTC. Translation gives CASSLAGGLQETQYF.

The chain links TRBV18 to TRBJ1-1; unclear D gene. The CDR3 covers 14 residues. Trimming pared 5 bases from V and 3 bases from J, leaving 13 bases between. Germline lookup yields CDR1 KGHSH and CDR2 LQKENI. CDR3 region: CASSVAQIDTEAFF. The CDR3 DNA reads TGTGCCAGCTCAGTAGCCCAAATAGACACTGAAGCTTTCTTT.

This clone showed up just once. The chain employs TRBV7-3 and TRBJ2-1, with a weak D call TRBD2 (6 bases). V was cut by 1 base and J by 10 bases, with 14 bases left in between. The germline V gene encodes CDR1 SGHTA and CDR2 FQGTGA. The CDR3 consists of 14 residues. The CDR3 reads CASSLNAGPQEQFF. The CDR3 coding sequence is TGTGCCAGCAGCTTAAACGCGGGGCCCCAGGAGCAGTTCTTC.

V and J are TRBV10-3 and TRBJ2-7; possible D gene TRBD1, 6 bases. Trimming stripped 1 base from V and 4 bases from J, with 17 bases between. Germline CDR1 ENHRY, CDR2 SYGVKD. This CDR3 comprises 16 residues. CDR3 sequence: CAISELRRQAFYEQYF. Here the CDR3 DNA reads TGTGCCATCAGTGAGTTGCGAAGACAGGCCTTTTACGAGCAGTACTTC.

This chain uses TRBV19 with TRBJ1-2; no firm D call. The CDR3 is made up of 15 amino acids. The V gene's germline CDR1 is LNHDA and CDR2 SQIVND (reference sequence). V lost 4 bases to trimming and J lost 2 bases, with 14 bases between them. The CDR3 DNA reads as TGTGCCAGTAGTAGCGCGACAAGGTCGAACTATGGCTACACCTTC. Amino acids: CASSSATRSNYGYTF.

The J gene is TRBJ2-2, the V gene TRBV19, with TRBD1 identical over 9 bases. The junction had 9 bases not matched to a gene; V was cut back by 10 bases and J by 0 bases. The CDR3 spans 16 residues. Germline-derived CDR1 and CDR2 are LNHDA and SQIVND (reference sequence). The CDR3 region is CATSRGTGTNTGELFF. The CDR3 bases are TGTGCCACCAGTAGGGGGACAGGGACGAACACCGGGGAGCTGTTTTTT.

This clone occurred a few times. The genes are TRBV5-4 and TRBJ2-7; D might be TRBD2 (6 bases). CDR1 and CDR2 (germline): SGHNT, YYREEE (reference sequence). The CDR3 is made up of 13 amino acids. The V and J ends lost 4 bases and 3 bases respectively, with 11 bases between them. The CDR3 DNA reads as TGTGCCAGCAGCGACGGGGGTCGCTACGAGCAGTACTTC. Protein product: CASSDGGRYEQYF.

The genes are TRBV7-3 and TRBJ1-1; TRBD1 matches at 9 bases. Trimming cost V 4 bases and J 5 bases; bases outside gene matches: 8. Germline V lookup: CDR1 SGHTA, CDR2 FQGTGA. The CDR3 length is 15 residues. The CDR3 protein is CASSSQGQGQTEAFF. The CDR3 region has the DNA TGTGCCAGCAGCTCCCAGGGACAGGGCCAGACTGAAGCTTTCTTT.

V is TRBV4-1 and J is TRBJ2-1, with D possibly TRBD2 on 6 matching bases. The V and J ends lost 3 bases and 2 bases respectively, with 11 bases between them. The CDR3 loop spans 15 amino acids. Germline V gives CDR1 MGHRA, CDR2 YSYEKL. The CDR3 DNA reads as TGCGCCAGCAGCCAGCTGACGGGGGCCTACAATGAGCAGTTCTTC. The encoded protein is CASSQLTGAYNEQFF.

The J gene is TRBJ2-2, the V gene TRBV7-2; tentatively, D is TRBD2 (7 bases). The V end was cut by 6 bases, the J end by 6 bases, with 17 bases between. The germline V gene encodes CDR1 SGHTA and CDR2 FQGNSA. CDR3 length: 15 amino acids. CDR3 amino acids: CASRNGRRGPGELFF. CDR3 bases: TGTGCCAGCAGAAACGGTCGGCGGGGGCCCGGGGAGCTGTTTTTT.